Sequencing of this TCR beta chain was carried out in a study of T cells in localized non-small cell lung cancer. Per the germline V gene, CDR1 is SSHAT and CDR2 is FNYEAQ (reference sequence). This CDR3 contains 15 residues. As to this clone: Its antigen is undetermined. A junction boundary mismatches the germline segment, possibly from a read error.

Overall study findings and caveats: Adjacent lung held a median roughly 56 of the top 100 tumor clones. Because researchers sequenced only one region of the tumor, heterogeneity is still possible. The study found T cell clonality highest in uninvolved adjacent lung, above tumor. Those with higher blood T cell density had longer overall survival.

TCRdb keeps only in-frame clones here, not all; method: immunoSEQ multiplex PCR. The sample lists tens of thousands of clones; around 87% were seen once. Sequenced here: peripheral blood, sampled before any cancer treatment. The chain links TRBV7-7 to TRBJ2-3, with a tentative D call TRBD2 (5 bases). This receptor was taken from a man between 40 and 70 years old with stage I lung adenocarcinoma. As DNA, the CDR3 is TGTGCTAGCAGCTTAGGCCTAGCTGGCACAGATACGCAGTATTTT. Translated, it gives CASSLGLAGTDTQYF.